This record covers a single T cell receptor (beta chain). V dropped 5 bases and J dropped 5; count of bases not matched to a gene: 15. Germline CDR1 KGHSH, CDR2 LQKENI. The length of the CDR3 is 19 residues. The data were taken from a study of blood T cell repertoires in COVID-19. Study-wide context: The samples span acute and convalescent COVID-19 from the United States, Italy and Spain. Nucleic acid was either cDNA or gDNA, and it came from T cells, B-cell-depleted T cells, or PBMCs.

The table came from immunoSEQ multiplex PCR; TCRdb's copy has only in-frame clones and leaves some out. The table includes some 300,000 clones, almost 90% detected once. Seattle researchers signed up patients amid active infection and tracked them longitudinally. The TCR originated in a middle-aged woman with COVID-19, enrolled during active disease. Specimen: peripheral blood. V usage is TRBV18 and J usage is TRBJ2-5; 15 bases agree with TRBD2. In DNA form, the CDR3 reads TGTGCCAGCTCAACGTTGGCAGGGACTAGCGGGGGGCCGTCGGAGACCCAGTACTTC. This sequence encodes CASSTLAGTSGGPSETQYF.